This T cell receptor beta chain is drawn from a study of naive and memory T cell subsets. Both TRBC1 and TRBC2 were covered by a beta constant-region primer of two equimolar oligonucleotides. Nested alpha and beta constant-region primers with the SP2 primer drove four PCR rounds on ligated cDNA. TCRdb passed the UMI-ligation and nested PCR reads through MiXCR, listing each CDR3 protein once. The table has some 110,000 distinct CDR3 sequences, approximately 37% seen once. Findings of the study overall: Expression changes during T cell differentiation may affect RNA-based TCR counts.

Four subsets defined by CD45RA and CD27 were sorted after CD3, CD4, CD8 and live/dead staining. Germline V gives CDR1 SNHLY, CDR2 FYNNEI. The V segment lost 3 bases and the J segment 6 bases; nucleotides outside the gene matches: 2. The CDR3 runs to 14 residues. On this clonotype itself: Its antigen is not identified.

Sequencing was carried out using central memory CD4+ T cells from blood. The TCR originated in a human donor in good health. This chain uses TRBV2 with TRBJ1-4, with 9 bases lining up with TRBD1. The chain's CDR3 is CASSEDRGYEKLFF. CDR3 nucleotide sequence: TGTGCCAGCAGTGAGGACAGGGGATATGAAAAACTGTTTTTT.